This TCR beta chain was captured in a study of regulatory T cells in long-lasting Graves disease. General observations from the study: New patients shared over 800 public clonotypes, fewer than the 2,500 to 3,500 shared by persistent patients.

The CDR3 has 11 amino acids. Deletions cut 1 base from V and 8 bases from J, with 6 bases between. This clonotype was seen repeatedly, ten times or more. Its antigen remains unknown. Assembly of TCR beta libraries relied on iRepertoire HTBI primers together with Arm-PCR of CDR3 regions. TCRdb independently ran MiXCR on the multiplex PCR reads; one entry per CDR3 protein. Among hundreds of thousands of distinct CDR3 sequences listed, roughly 13% were seen once. Time point denoted: newly diagnosed GD, antithyroid drugs for less than 3 months. PBMCs provided the RNA from which the TCR library was made. This sample was also put to use in a study of T cells in Graves' hyperthyroidism and ophthalmopathy. In that study: Diagnoses rested on clinical symptoms, serum thyroxine and TRAb, thyroid ultrasound and orbital computed tomography. Carried out on the TCR CDR3, a first-round RT-PCR used the HTBI primer set.

This sample comprised peripheral blood mononuclear cells (PBMCs), obtained at new diagnosis, from a patient treated with antithyroid drugs. This receptor was obtained from a man aged 25 to 40 with Graves disease. The rearrangement uses TRBV12-3 or TRBV12-4 and TRBJ2-7, with no clear D. Here the CDR3 DNA reads TGTGCCAGCAGTTTAGGTGGGAAGCAGTACTTC. It encodes CASSLGGKQYF.